Listed here are 27 T cell receptor beta chains from one sample, sequenced in a study of long-term antiretroviral therapy in people with HIV (dated by TCRdb to between 2022 and 2023). The immunoSEQ hsTCRB v3.0 assay was used at survey level resolution to sequence the TRB variable region. This is the immuneACCESS table as TCRdb keeps it, with only in-frame sequences that have V and J called. A part of the clones is gone; compared with another copy, unresolved V genes explain less than half, and the rest is unexplained. Across this sample there are under 25,000 clones, with roughly 90% seen only once. The biggest ten clones account for around 6.4% of the sample. The sequenced sample was unsorted PBMCs, obtained 0.6 years after starting antiretroviral therapy. These receptor sequences come from a man aged 55 to 70 with HIV.

The rearrangement uses TRBV25-1 and TRBJ1-1; weak D call: TRBD1 (5 bases). The germline V gene encodes CDR1 MGHDK and CDR2 SYGVNS. The CDR3 runs to 15 residues. Between the trimmed V and J ends, which lost 5 bases and 3 bases, there was a span of 16 bases. CDR3 nucleotide sequence: TGTGCCAGCAGTAGGGCGGCTTTAGGGGACACTGAAGCTTTCTTT. It encodes CASSRAALGDTEAFF.

This chain joins TRBV4-1 and TRBJ1-3, with D possibly TRBD1 on 6 matching bases. The V end was cut by 1 base, the J end by 6 bases, with 16 bases between. Germline CDR1 MGHRA, CDR2 YSYEKL. The CDR3 is 16 amino acids. The CDR3: CASSQALPGVKNTIYF. DNA of the CDR3: TGCGCCAGCAGCCAAGCCCTCCCAGGGGTGAAAAACACCATATATTTT.

This clone has only a few counts. This chain uses TRBV19 with TRBJ2-7; 8 nucleotides align to TRBD1. Germline CDR1 and CDR2: LNHDA and SQIVND (reference sequence). This CDR3 region has 15 residues. J gave up 0 bases and V 5 bases, and 6 bases lay outside the gene matches. The CDR3 loop reads CASSAGQGPSYEQYF. In DNA form, the CDR3 reads TGTGCCAGTAGTGCCGGACAGGGCCCCTCCTACGAGCAGTACTTC.

The chain carries TRBV5-6 and TRBJ1-1, with a possible D match to TRBD1 (5 bases). V gave up 3 bases and J gave up 2 bases, with 8 bases separating them. CDR1 is SGHDT and CDR2 is YYEEEE in the germline V gene. This CDR3 spans 13 amino acids. CDR3 loop: CASSSDTNTEAFF. Written as DNA, the CDR3 is TGTGCCAGCAGCTCGGACACTAACACTGAAGCTTTCTTT. The full variable domain, rest sourced from reference TRBV5-6 and TRBJ1-1, is DAGVTQSPTHLIKTRGQQVTLRCSPKSGHDTVSWYQQALGQGPQFIFQYYEEEERQRGNFPDRFSGHQFPNYSSELNVNALLLGDSALYLCASSSDTNTEAFFGQGTRLTVV.

A single count supports this clone. The chain recombines TRBV19 with TRBJ2-3, with D unresolved. This CDR3 contains 14 residues. The germline gives CDR1 LNHDA, CDR2 SQIVND (reference sequence). V lost 1 base, J lost 6 bases, and 11 bases lay in between. CDR3 in DNA: TGTGCCAGTAGTATAGTACTCAACGGGGATACGCAGTATTTT. Amino acids: CASSIVLNGDTQYF.

Turning to this clone: Different DNA sequences within this sample yield the same CDR3. The gene calls are TRBV5-1 and TRBJ2-2; D possibly corresponds to TRBD1 (5 bases). Germline V gene lookup returns CDR1 SGHRS and CDR2 YFSETQ. Trimming removed 6 bases at V and 2 bases at J, with 14 bases between. The CDR3 spans 15 residues. The CDR3 sequence is CASNPRAVNTGELFF. The CDR3 DNA follows: TGCGCCAGCAACCCCAGGGCCGTTAACACCGGGGAGCTGTTTTTT.

This chain joins TRBV6-1 and TRBJ1-2, with a possible D match to TRBD1 (5 bases). V lost 2 bases, J lost 8 bases, and 15 bases lay in between. CDR1 MNHNS and CDR2 SASEGT come from the germline V gene. The CDR3 length is 14 residues. This CDR3 is CASSERSSGKGYTF. CDR3 sequence (DNA): TGTGCCAGCAGTGAAAGGTCGTCAGGGAAGGGCTACACCTTC.

This clone was picked up one time. The chain employs TRBV5-4 and TRBJ2-1, with 11 bases lining up with TRBD2. V lost 3 bases, J lost 3 bases, and 8 bases stayed unmatched. The CDR3 is made up of 17 amino acids. In germline, CDR1 is SGHNT, CDR2 YYREEE (reference sequence). The CDR3 region has the DNA TGTGCCAGCAGCTCCGGGACTAGCGGAATGGGCTACAATGAGCAGTTCTTC. This gives the protein CASSSGTSGMGYNEQFF. The complete variable domain, with remaining parts taken from reference TRBV5-4 and TRBJ2-1, reads ETGVTQSPTHLIKTRGQQVTLRCSSQSGHNTVSWYQQALGQGPQFIFQYYREEENGRGNFPPRFSGLQFPNYSSELNVNALELDDSALYLCASSSGTSGMGYNEQFFGPGTRLTVL.

The chain links TRBV29-1 to TRBJ2-7; D might be TRBD1 or TRBD2, each matching 7 bases. Germline V CDR1 and CDR2: SQVTM, ANQGSEA. The CDR3 totals 14 residues. The germline V and J ends were trimmed by 7 bases and 0 bases, with 16 bases remaining between them. CDR3 sequence (DNA): TGCAGCGGGAGAACAGGGGAGGGCTCCTACGAGCAGTACTTC. Its protein product is CSGRTGEGSYEQYF.

This clone was recorded once. The chain has TRBV29-1 and TRBJ2-7, with D perhaps matching TRBD1 or TRBD2 (5 bases each). V was trimmed by 5 bases and J by 2 bases, leaving 13 bases between them. The length of the CDR3 is 13 residues. Germline V gene sequence: CDR1 SQVTM, CDR2 ANQGSEA. The CDR3, as DNA: TGCAGCGTTCGGCCCGGGGCGCCCTACGAGCAGTACTTC. Protein sequence: CSVRPGAPYEQYF.

This clone was seen once. V usage is TRBV14 and J usage is TRBJ2-3; 8 positions match TRBD2. This CDR3 is built from 18 residues. V was clipped by 3 bases and J by 5 bases; unmatched bases: 16. CDR1 SGHDN and CDR2 FVKESK come from the germline V gene. The CDR3 spells CASSHVPGLGPLGDTQYF. For the CDR3, the DNA is TGTGCCAGCAGCCATGTCCCGGGACTAGGGCCTTTGGGAGATACGCAGTATTTT.

The chain has TRBV28 and TRBJ1-5; D is uncertain. CDR3 size: 14 residues. CDR1 is MDHEN, CDR2 SYDVKM, per germline. The germline V and J ends were trimmed by 5 bases and 0 bases, with 8 bases remaining between them. CDR3 protein: CASSPHLSNQPQHF. For the CDR3, the DNA is TGTGCCAGCAGTCCCCATCTTAGCAATCAGCCCCAGCATTTT.

The chain couples TRBV7-8 to TRBJ2-3; the D is unclear. The CDR3 spans 13 residues. Germline V gene data show CDR1 as SGHVS and CDR2 as FQNEAQ. The ends were cut back, 1 base at V and 6 bases at J, with 8 bases in the middle. The CDR3 region has the DNA TGTGCCAGCAGCTTAGGTCTTCAGGATACGCAGTATTTT. Translation: CASSLGLQDTQYF.

The chain links TRBV19 to TRBJ2-3, with TRBD1 matching 11 bases. The CDR3 spans 16 residues. The germline V gene has CDR1 LNHDA and CDR2 SQIVND (reference sequence). V trimming: 3 bases; J trimming: 4 bases; junction bases outside the gene matches: 6. The CDR3, as DNA: TGTGCCAGTAGTATTTCCGGGACAGGGGGAGCAGATACGCAGTATTTT. It encodes CASSISGTGGADTQYF.

The chain combines TRBV11-2 with TRBJ2-7; TRBD1 matches 9 bases. The V gene end was trimmed by 5 bases and the J gene end by 7 bases; junction bases not matched to a gene: 12. Germline lookup yields CDR1 SGHAT and CDR2 FQNNGV. The CDR3 runs to 15 residues. CDR3 sequence: CASSIRTGENLEQYF. The CDR3 nucleotides are TGTGCCAGCAGCATCCGGACAGGGGAGAACCTTGAGCAGTACTTC. Full variable domain (missing parts from reference TRBV11-2 and TRBJ2-7): EAGVAQSPRYKIIEKRQSVAFWCNPISGHATLYWYQQILGQGPKLLIQFQNNGVVDDSQLPKDRFSAERLKGVDSTLKIQPAKLEDSAVYLCASSIRTGENLEQYFGPGTRLTVT.

This chain connects TRBV9 to TRBJ2-2; TRBD2 aligns across 12 bases. J lost 7 bases, V lost 0 bases, and 1 base had no gene match. The V gene's germline CDR1 is SGDLS and CDR2 YYNGEE. The CDR3 consists of 15 residues. The CDR3 DNA sequence: TGTGCCAGCAGCGTAGAGGGACTAGCGGGCGGGGAGCTGTTTTTT. Protein sequence: CASSVEGLAGGELFF. Full variable domain (rest looked up from reference TRBV9 and TRBJ2-2): DSGVTQTPKHLITATGQRVTLRCSPRSGDLSVYWYQQSLDQGLQFLIQYYNGEERAKGNILERFSAQQFPDLHSELNLSSLELGDSALYFCASSVEGLAGGELFFGEGSRLTVL.

The chain uses TRBV6-6 and TRBJ1-5, with TRBD1 matching over 8 bases. There are 16 residues in the CDR3. Looked up from germline, CDR1 is MNHNY and CDR2 is SVGAGI (reference sequence). The trim removed 5 bases at V and 4 bases at J, leaving 10 bases unmatched. The CDR3 region is CASSPRAGTGNQPQHF. In DNA, the CDR3 is TGTGCCAGCAGTCCCCGGGCCGGGACAGGAAATCAGCCCCAGCATTTT.

The chain carries TRBV5-1 and TRBJ2-3; 7 bases agree with TRBD2. V shed 0 bases, J shed 7 bases, and the junction held 8 bases outside the gene matches. Germline CDR1 reads SGHRS; CDR2 reads YFSETQ. This CDR3 region has 15 residues. The CDR3 nucleotides read TGCGCCAGCAGCTTGGTAGCAGCGGGAAAATATACGCAGTATTTT. The encoded protein is CASSLVAAGKYTQYF.

The chain is built from TRBV25-1 and TRBJ2-5; 8 nucleotides line up with TRBD2. Germline loops: CDR1 MGHDK, CDR2 SYGVNS. There are 16 residues in the CDR3. V dropped 1 base and J dropped 5; count of bases not matched to a gene: 9. The CDR3 spells CASSEFMAGGLETQYF. CDR3 coding DNA: TGTGCCAGCAGTGAATTTATGGCGGGAGGCCTGGAGACCCAGTACTTC.

V usage is TRBV27 and J usage is TRBJ2-7, with 7 bases matching TRBD2. Trimming removed 5 bases from V and 2 bases from J; junction bases left unmatched: 6. Germline V lookup: CDR1 MNHEY, CDR2 SMNVEV (reference sequence). The CDR3 covers 14 residues. CDR3 region: CASSLGTTPYEQYF. The CDR3 DNA reads TGTGCCAGCAGTCTAGGGACTACCCCCTACGAGCAGTACTTC.

The chain joins TRBV28 to TRBJ1-2; perhaps TRBD1 as D (5 bases). Germline CDR1 and CDR2: MDHEN and SYDVKM. This CDR3 contains 13 residues. V lost 9 bases, J lost 4 bases, and 15 bases lay in between. CDR3 DNA sequence: TGTGCCAGTGCGGTCCAGGGAGGCTATGGCTACACCTTC. Protein product: CASAVQGGYGYTF.

This clone was counted a single time. This chain joins TRBV5-8 and TRBJ2-5; unclear D gene. V was pared by 4 bases and J by 2 bases, with 9 bases between. Germline V gene lookup returns CDR1 SGHTS and CDR2 YDEGEE. CDR3 size: 13 residues. The DNA for the CDR3 is TGTGCCAGCAGCCTGGGGATTCAAGAGACCCAGTACTTC. Protein product: CASSLGIQETQYF.

The chain has TRBV11-3 and TRBJ2-5, with 11 positions matching TRBD2. The CDR3 runs to 16 residues. Trimming took 5 bases from V and 1 from J; bases not matched to a gene: 6. From germline, CDR1 is SGHNT and CDR2 YENEEA. The CDR3 sequence: CASSHGLAGTQETQYF. The CDR3 nucleotides read TGTGCCAGCAGCCATGGACTAGCGGGTACCCAAGAGACCCAGTACTTC.

The chain carries TRBV11-2 and TRBJ2-1; D may be TRBD1 (6 bases). The CDR3 runs 13 residues. The V end was cut by 4 bases, the J end by 7 bases, with 11 bases between. Germline V gives CDR1 SGHAT, CDR2 FQNNGV. CDR3 residues: CASSSGVENEQFF. The CDR3 DNA follows: TGTGCCAGCAGCTCAGGGGTGGAGAATGAGCAGTTCTTC.

J is TRBJ1-2 and V is TRBV14; no firm D call. This CDR3 has 16 amino acids. Germline V gene data show CDR1 as SGHDN and CDR2 as FVKESK. V lost 1 base, J lost 1 base, and 13 bases lay in between. CDR3 sequence: CASSQVSGNGNYGYTF. The CDR3 nucleotides are TGTGCCAGCAGCCAAGTCTCCGGGAACGGTAACTATGGCTACACCTTC.

This clone was observed a few times. The chain combines TRBV10-3 with TRBJ2-7; 9 bases agree with TRBD2. The CDR3 is 16 residues long. V was pared by 4 bases and J by 1 base, with 8 bases of the junction left unmatched. The germline CDR1 and CDR2 sequences are ENHRY and SYGVKD. The CDR3 nucleotides read TGTGCCATCAGTGTTAGAGGACTAGCGAGTTCCTACGAGCAGTACTTC. Translated, it gives CAISVRGLASSYEQYF.

This clone has just one count. This chain links TRBV18 with TRBJ1-2; D not resolved. Germline assignment: CDR1 KGHSH and CDR2 LQKENI. This CDR3 is 15 amino acids long. Trimming took 2 bases from V and 5 from J, leaving 15 bases between them. The CDR3 spells CASSPERHSSYGYTF. CDR3 nucleotide sequence: TGTGCCAGCTCACCAGAGAGGCACTCCAGTTATGGCTACACCTTC.